The entry below describes one T cell receptor beta chain. What it binds is not known. This CDR3 is built from 13 residues. Germline CDR1 reads SNHLY; CDR2 reads FYNNEI. Germline trimming cut 4 bases from V and 9 bases from J; bases unmatched to any gene: 5. This sample is part of a study of shared clonotypes between healthy human individuals. Points from the study as a whole: As a rule, naive subsets had a larger estimated richness than memory subsets.

CD45RO-negative cells were positively selected for CCR7, leaving out terminally differentiated effector memory CD45RA+ cells. Profiling relied on immunoSEQ multiplex PCR, and the TCRdb table lists in-frame clones only, not all of them. The sample has hundreds of thousands of clones; 98% are singletons. This chain joins TRBV2 and TRBJ2-1, with 8 bases matching TRBD1. This TCR derives from a man younger than 45 in good health. Sample: naive CD8+ T cells sorted from blood. The CDR3 spells CASSVGRGPEQFF. CDR3 nucleotide sequence: TGTGCCAGCAGTGTGGGCAGGGGGCCTGAGCAGTTCTTC. Complete variable domain (other parts from reference TRBV2 and TRBJ2-1): EPEVTQTPSHQVTQMGQEVILRCVPISNHLYFYWYRQILGQKVEFLVSFYNNEISEKSEIFDDQFSVERPDGSNFTLKIRSTKLEDSAMYFCASSVGRGPEQFFGPGTRLTVL.